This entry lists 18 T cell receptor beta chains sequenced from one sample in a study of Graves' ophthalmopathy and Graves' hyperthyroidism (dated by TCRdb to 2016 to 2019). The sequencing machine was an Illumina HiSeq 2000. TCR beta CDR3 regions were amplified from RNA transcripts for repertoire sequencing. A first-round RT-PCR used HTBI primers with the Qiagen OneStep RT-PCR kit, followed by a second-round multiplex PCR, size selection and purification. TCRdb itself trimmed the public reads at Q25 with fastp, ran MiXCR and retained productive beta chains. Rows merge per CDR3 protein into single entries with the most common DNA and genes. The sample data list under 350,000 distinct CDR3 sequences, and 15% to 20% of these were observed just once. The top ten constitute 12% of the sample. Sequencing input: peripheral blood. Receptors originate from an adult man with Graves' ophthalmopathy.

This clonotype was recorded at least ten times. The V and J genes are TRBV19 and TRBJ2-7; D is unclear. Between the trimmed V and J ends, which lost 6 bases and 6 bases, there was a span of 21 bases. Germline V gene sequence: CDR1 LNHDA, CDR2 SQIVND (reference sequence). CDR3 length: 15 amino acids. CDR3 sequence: CASRVSGSSHTEQYF. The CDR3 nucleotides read TGTGCCAGTAGAGTCTCGGGTTCTAGTCATACCGAGCAGTACTTC.

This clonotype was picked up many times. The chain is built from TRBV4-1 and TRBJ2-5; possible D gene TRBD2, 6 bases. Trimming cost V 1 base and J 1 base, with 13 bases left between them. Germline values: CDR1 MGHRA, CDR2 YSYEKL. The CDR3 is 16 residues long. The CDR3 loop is CASSQVFGGAQETQYF. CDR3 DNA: TGCGCCAGCAGCCAAGTCTTCGGGGGAGCCCAAGAGACCCAGTACTTC.

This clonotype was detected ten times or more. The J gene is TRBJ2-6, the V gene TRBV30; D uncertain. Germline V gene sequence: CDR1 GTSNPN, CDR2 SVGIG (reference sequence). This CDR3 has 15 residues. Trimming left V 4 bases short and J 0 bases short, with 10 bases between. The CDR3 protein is CAWNALGSGANVLTF. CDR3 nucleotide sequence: TGTGCCTGGAATGCCTTGGGCTCTGGGGCCAACGTCCTGACTTTC. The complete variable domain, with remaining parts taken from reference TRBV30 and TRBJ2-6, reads SQTIHQWPATLVQPVGSPLSLECTVEGTSNPNLYWYRQAAGRGLQLLFYSVGIGQISSEVPQNLSASRPQDRQFILSSKKLLLSDSGFYLCAWNALGSGANVLTFGAGSRLTVL.

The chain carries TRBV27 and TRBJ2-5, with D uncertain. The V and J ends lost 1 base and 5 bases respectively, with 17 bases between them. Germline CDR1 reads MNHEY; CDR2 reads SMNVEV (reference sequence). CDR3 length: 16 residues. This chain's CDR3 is CASSLFRTRISETQYF. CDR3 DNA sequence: TGTGCCAGCAGTTTATTTAGAACTCGGATCAGCGAGACCCAGTACTTC.

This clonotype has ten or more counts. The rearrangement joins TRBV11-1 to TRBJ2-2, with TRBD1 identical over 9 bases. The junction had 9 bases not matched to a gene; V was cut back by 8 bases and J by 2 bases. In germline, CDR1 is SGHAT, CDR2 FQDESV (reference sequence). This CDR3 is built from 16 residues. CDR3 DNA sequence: TGTGCCAGCTGGCCCGGACAGGGGTTTAACACCGGGGAGCTGTTTTTT. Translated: CASWPGQGFNTGELFF.

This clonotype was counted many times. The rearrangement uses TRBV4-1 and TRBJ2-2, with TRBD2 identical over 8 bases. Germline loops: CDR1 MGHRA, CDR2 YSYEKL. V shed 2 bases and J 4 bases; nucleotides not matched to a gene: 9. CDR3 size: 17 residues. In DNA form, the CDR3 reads TGCGCCAGCAGCCAAAGGGATAGCGGGGTGCGCACCGGGGAGCTGTTTTTT. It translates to CASSQRDSGVRTGELFF.

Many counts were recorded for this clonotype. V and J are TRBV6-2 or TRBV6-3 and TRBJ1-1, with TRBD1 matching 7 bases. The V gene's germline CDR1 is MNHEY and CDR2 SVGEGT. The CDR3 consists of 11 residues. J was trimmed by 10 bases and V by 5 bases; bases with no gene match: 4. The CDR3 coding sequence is TGTGCCAGCAGTCGACAGGGAGGAGCTTTCTTT. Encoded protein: CASSRQGGAFF.

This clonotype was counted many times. Written as DNA, the CDR3 is TGCGCCAGCAGTGAGTCTAGCGGGAGGGCCTACGAGCAGTACTTC. This gives the protein CASSESSGRAYEQYF. The chain has TRBV10-1 and TRBJ2-7; 11 positions agree with TRBD2. The CDR3 consists of 15 residues. V shed 0 bases and J 2 bases; nucleotides not matched to a gene: 0. The germline gives CDR1 WNHNN, CDR2 SYGVQD (reference sequence).

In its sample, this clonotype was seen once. CDR3: CSADGPLEQYF. The DNA of the CDR3 is TGCAGTGCTGATGGGCCTCTAGAGCAGTACTTC. The gene calls are TRBV20-1 and TRBJ2-7, with D unclear. Germline V lookup: CDR1 DFQATT, CDR2 SNEGSKA (reference sequence). V lost 5 bases to trimming and J lost 7 bases, with 12 bases between them. The CDR3 runs to 11 residues.

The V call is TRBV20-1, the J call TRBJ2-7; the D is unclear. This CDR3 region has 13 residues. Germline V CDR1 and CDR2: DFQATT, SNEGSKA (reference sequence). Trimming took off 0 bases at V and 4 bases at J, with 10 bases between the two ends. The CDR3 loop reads CSAREDWSYEQYF. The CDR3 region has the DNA TGCAGTGCTAGAGAAGACTGGAGTTACGAGCAGTACTTC.

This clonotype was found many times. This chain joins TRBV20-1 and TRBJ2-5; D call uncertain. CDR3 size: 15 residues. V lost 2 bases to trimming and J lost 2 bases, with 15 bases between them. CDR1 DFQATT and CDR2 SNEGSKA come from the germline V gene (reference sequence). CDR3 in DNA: TGCAGTGCTAGAAGTTCGGCGTTCCTACAAGAGACCCAGTACTTC. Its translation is CSARSSAFLQETQYF.

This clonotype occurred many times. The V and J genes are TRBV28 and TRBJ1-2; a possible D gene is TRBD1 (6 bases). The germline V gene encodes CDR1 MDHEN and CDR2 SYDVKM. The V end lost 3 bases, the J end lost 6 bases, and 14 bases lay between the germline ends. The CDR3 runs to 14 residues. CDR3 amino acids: CASSFGGLEDGYTF. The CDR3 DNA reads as TGTGCCAGCAGTTTTGGGGGGCTCGAGGATGGCTACACCTTC.

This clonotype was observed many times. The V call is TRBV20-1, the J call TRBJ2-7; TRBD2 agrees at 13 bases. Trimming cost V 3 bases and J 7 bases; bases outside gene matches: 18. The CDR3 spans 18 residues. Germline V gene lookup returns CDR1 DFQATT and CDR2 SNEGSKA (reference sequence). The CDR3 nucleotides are TGCAGTGCTAGCCCACACCGTAAACTAGCGGGAGGGCCTTGGGAGCAGTACTTC. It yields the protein CSASPHRKLAGGPWEQYF.

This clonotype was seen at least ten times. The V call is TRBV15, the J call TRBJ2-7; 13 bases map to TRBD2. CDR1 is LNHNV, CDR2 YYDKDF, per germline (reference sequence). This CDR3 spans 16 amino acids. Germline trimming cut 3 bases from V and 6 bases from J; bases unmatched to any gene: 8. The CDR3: CATSSRTSGRFGEQYF. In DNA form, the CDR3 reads TGTGCCACCAGCAGTCGGACTAGCGGGAGATTCGGCGAGCAGTACTTC.

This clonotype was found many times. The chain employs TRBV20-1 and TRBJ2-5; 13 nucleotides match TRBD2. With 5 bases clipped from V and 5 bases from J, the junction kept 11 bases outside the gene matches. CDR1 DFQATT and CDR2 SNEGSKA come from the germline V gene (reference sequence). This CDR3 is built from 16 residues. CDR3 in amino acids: CSASRTSGSIWETQYF. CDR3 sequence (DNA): TGCAGTGCTTCCAGGACTAGCGGGAGTATCTGGGAGACCCAGTACTTC.

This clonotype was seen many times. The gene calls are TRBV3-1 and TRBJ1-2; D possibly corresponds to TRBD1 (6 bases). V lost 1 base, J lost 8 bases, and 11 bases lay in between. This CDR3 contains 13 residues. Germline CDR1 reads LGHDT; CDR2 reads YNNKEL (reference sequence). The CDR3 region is CASSQGTVYGYTF. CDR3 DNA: TGTGCCAGCAGCCAAGGGACAGTATACGGCTACACCTTC.

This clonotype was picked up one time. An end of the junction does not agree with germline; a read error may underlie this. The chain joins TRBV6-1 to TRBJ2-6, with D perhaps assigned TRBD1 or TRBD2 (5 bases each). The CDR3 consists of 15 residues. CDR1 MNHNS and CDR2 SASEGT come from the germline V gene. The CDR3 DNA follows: TGTGCCAGCAGTCTGACAGCCGCCGGGGCCGACGTCCTGACTTTC. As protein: CASSLTAAGADVLTF.

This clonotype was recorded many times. In nucleotides, the CDR3 is TGTGCCAGCGAGGAGACAGGATTCTACGAGCAGTACTTC. It is translated as CASEETGFYEQYF. The chain carries TRBV6-1 and TRBJ2-7; D possibly corresponds to TRBD1 (6 bases). Germline V gives CDR1 MNHNS, CDR2 SASEGT. Deletions cut 8 bases from V and 3 bases from J, with 14 bases between. The CDR3 loop spans 13 amino acids.